Each of the 21 T cell receptor beta chains below was sequenced from the same sample in a study of T cells after yellow fever vaccination (dated by TCRdb to the late 2010s). The sample's treatment or condition label is to be understood as: live attenuated yellow fever vaccine strain. Receptor amplification or capture employed 5' RACE. Sequencing relied on an Illumina HiSeq 2500. TCRdb reworked the public reads: Q25 trimming with fastp, MiXCR clone assembly, productive beta chains retained. Rows with one shared CDR3 protein collapse into an entry with the most common genes and DNA. This sample has some 550,000 distinct CDR3 sequences in its table, and roughly 21% of those were observed once. The ten largest make up roughly an eighth of the sample. The sample in question was PBMCs, obtained 15 days after the yellow fever booster vaccination. Receptors were obtained from a man aged 30 to 39 who received the YFV17D yellow fever vaccine.

This clonotype was seen a few times. The chain uses TRBV12-5 and TRBJ2-1; 9 bases align to TRBD2. The CDR3 totals 15 residues. Germline V gives CDR1 LGHNT, CDR2 FRNRAP. J lost 7 bases, V lost 6 bases, and 10 bases had no gene match. The CDR3 spells CASGPLAGSANEQFF. Here the CDR3 DNA reads TGTGCTAGTGGCCCGCTAGCGGGATCTGCGAATGAGCAGTTCTTC.

This clonotype was counted between two and nine times. The chain's CDR3 is CSVKGGGQFHTGELFF. The DNA for the CDR3 is TGCAGCGTTAAAGGGGGGGGACAGTTTCACACCGGGGAGCTGTTTTTT. The chain has TRBV29-1 and TRBJ2-2; D may be TRBD1 or TRBD2 (7 bases each). The CDR3 runs to 16 residues. Trimming took off 5 bases at V and 3 bases at J, with 19 bases between the two ends. Germline-derived CDR1 and CDR2 are SQVTM and ANQGSEA.

The chain has TRBV12-3 or TRBV12-4 and TRBJ2-4; 9 bases match TRBD1. With V trimmed by 6 bases and J by 7 bases, 7 bases remained unmatched. This CDR3 has 14 amino acids. The CDR3 DNA sequence: TGTGCCAGCAGCCGGACAGGGGCGAGTAACATTCAGTACTTC. Translated: CASSRTGASNIQYF.

The CDR3 spells CAIKATRGTYEQYF. DNA for the CDR3: TGTGCCATCAAGGCGACTAGGGGGACCTACGAGCAGTACTTC. The rearrangement joins TRBV10-3 to TRBJ2-7; D may correspond to TRBD1 or TRBD2 (6 bases each). Trimming pared 7 bases from V and 2 bases from J, leaving 15 bases between. From germline, CDR1 is ENHRY and CDR2 SYGVKD. The CDR3 has 14 residues.

The J gene is TRBJ2-5, the V gene TRBV20-1; the match to TRBD2 covers 11 bases. The V segment lost 2 bases and the J segment 6 bases; nucleotides outside the gene matches: 5. CDR1 and CDR2 (germline): DFQATT, SNEGSKA (reference sequence). CDR3 length: 14 residues. CDR3 protein: CSARPGTSGQTQYF. CDR3 nucleotides: TGCAGTGCTAGACCCGGGACTAGCGGACAGACCCAGTACTTC.

This chain joins TRBV3-1 and TRBJ2-6; the D is unclear. Trimming left V 0 bases short and J 0 bases short, with 3 bases between. CDR1 LGHDT and CDR2 YNNKEL come from the germline V gene (reference sequence). This CDR3 region has 15 residues. The CDR3: CASSQDNSGANVLTF. CDR3 nucleotides: TGTGCCAGCAGCCAAGACAACTCTGGGGCCAACGTCCTGACTTTC. Looking up the rest from reference TRBV3-1 and TRBJ2-6 gives the full variable domain: DTAVSQTPKYLVTQMGNDKSIKCEQNLGHDTMYWYKQDSKKFLKIMFSYNNKELIINETVPNRFSPKSPDKAHLNLHINSLELGDSAVYFCASSQDNSGANVLTFGAGSRLTVL.

The V call is TRBV6-5, the J call TRBJ1-1; the D is unclear. Trimming pared 4 bases from V and 0 bases from J, leaving 12 bases between. CDR1 is MNHEY, CDR2 SVGAGI, per germline. The CDR3 runs 15 residues. CDR3 in amino acids: CASSSAGRLNTEAFF. CDR3 DNA sequence: TGTGCCAGCAGTTCGGCAGGCCGACTGAACACTGAAGCTTTCTTT.

This clonotype was counted a few times. This chain connects TRBV3-1 to TRBJ2-3, with D hard to call. Trimming shortened V by 0 bases and J by 9 bases, and 13 bases separated the two germline ends. Germline lookup yields CDR1 LGHDT and CDR2 YNNKEL (reference sequence). CDR3 length: 14 amino acids. The chain's CDR3 is CASSQDRVTMTQYF. CDR3 DNA: TGTGCCAGCAGCCAAGATCGGGTTACTATGACGCAGTATTTT.

This clonotype came up a few times. The chain employs TRBV4-3 and TRBJ2-7; 10 bases align to TRBD2. The length of the CDR3 is 15 residues. The V gene end was trimmed by 1 base and the J gene end by 0 bases; junction bases not matched to a gene: 0. CDR1 is LGHNA, CDR2 YSLEER, per germline. The CDR3 nucleotides are TGCGCCAGCAGCCAAGCTAGCGGGGGCTCCTACGAGCAGTACTTC. Amino acid sequence: CASSQASGGSYEQYF.

This clonotype was seen only a few times. This chain uses TRBV29-1 with TRBJ2-5; no clear D gene. Germline V gene data show CDR1 as SQVTM and CDR2 as ANQGSEA. Between the trimmed V and J ends, which lost 7 bases and 4 bases, there was a span of 13 bases. CDR3 length equals 12 residues. This CDR3 is CSEAKVGETQYF. The DNA of the CDR3 is TGCAGCGAGGCCAAAGTGGGAGAGACCCAGTACTTC.

There are a few counts of this clonotype. The chain carries TRBV28 and TRBJ2-1; D gene uncertain. Looked up from germline, CDR1 is MDHEN and CDR2 is SYDVKM. Between the trimmed V and J ends, which lost 5 bases and 0 bases, there was a span of 11 bases. The CDR3 runs 15 residues. CDR3 nucleotide sequence: TGTGCCAGCAGTAAACAGATTCCCTCCTACAATGAGCAGTTCTTC. Encoded protein: CASSKQIPSYNEQFF.

The chain combines TRBV20-1 with TRBJ2-1; TRBD1 might be the D (6 bases). CDR1 and CDR2 from the germline V gene are DFQATT and SNEGSKA (reference sequence). Trimming pared 3 bases from V and 1 base from J, leaving 13 bases between. This CDR3 contains 15 residues. CDR3: CSASRGHLSYNEQFF. For the CDR3, the DNA is TGCAGTGCTAGTAGGGGACATCTTTCCTACAATGAGCAGTTCTTC.

This chain joins TRBV9 and TRBJ2-3; the match to TRBD2 covers 15 bases. CDR3 length equals 15 residues. After removal of 3 bases from V and 5 bases from J, the junction contained 1 base not matched to a gene. Germline CDR1 and CDR2: SGDLS and YYNGEE. CDR3 amino acids: CASSGTSGRGDTQYF. The CDR3 DNA reads as TGTGCCAGCAGCGGGACTAGCGGGAGGGGAGATACGCAGTATTTT.

This clonotype was picked up a small number of times. J is TRBJ2-7 and V is TRBV7-6, with TRBD2 identical over 14 bases. The CDR3 consists of 15 residues. V shed 6 bases, J shed 5 bases, and the junction held 6 bases outside the gene matches. Germline values: CDR1 SGHVS, CDR2 FNYEAQ. The CDR3 bases are TGTGCCAGCAGACCCGGGACTAGCGGGAGCGACGAGCAGTACTTC. It encodes CASRPGTSGSDEQYF.

This clonotype was detected only a few times. CDR3 in DNA: TGCAGCGTGGCCCATAGTCGGGGGGTGGGTGAGCAGTTCTTC. It yields the protein CSVAHSRGVGEQFF. This sequence joins TRBV29-1 and TRBJ2-1; 7 nucleotides match TRBD2. The germline gives CDR1 SQVTM, CDR2 ANQGSEA. The ends lost 6 bases at V and 9 bases at J; junction bases unmatched: 14. CDR3 length: 14 amino acids.

This clonotype was detected a few times. CDR3 amino acids: CAISESVLEGQFF. In DNA, the CDR3 is TGTGCCATCAGTGAGTCGGTACTAGAGGGGCAGTTCTTC. The rearrangement links TRBV10-3 to TRBJ2-1; D perhaps matches TRBD2 (5 bases). CDR1 is ENHRY and CDR2 is SYGVKD in the germline V gene. V lost 0 bases, J lost 12 bases, and 12 bases lay in between. CDR3 length: 13 residues.

This clonotype was detected only a few times. V usage is TRBV10-3 and J usage is TRBJ1-6; D unresolved. The CDR3 is 12 amino acids. Germline lookup yields CDR1 ENHRY and CDR2 SYGVKD. Deletions cut 4 bases from V and 10 bases from J, with 8 bases between. The CDR3 DNA is TGTGCCATCAGTGTGGAGAAGTCACCCCTCCACTTT. Translation gives CAISVEKSPLHF.

This rearrangement joins TRBV29-1 to TRBJ2-1, with 13 bases lining up with TRBD2. Germline loops: CDR1 SQVTM, CDR2 ANQGSEA. J lost 0 bases, V lost 1 base, and 6 bases had no gene match. This CDR3 region has 18 residues. The CDR3 bases are TGCAGCGTTGAAGGGGGGGGACTAGCGGGGATCTCCTACAATGAGCAGTTCTTC. It translates to CSVEGGGLAGISYNEQFF.

The chain recombines TRBV12-3 or TRBV12-4 with TRBJ2-2; D may be TRBD1 or TRBD2 (7 bases each). This CDR3 has 15 residues. Trimming removed 7 bases from V and 6 bases from J, with 18 bases in between. The CDR3 region has the DNA TGTGCCAGCACCAGTACAGGGGAGGGATCCGGGGAGCTGTTTTTT. Its protein product is CASTSTGEGSGELFF.

In its sample, this clonotype was seen a few times. The chain employs TRBV7-2 and TRBJ1-2; 9 bases map to TRBD1. The ends lost 6 bases at V and 8 bases at J; junction bases unmatched: 16. The CDR3 sequence is 16 residues long. From germline, CDR1 is SGHTA and CDR2 FQGNSA. CDR3 in amino acids: CASRPTNTGTGLGYTF. The CDR3 nucleotides read TGTGCCAGCAGACCGACGAACACCGGGACAGGGCTCGGCTACACCTTC.

This chain links TRBV5-4 with TRBJ2-5; D is undetermined. CDR1 and CDR2 (germline): SGHNT, YYREEE (reference sequence). The CDR3 contains 16 residues. V lost 0 bases and J lost 4, with 16 bases in between. This CDR3 is CASSLGGSLDVETQYF. The DNA for the CDR3 is TGTGCCAGCAGCTTGGGTGGAAGTCTGGACGTAGAGACCCAGTACTTC.